Listed here are 27 T cell receptor beta chains from one sample, sequenced in a study of OX40 agonist ivuxolimab in advanced cancers. Produced via immunoSEQ multiplex PCR; TCRdb's table is partial and in-frame only. Counted here are about 55,000 clones, approximately 88% occurring once; the ten biggest clones make up around 4.6%. Sample: CD4+ or CD8+ T cells sorted from blood, taken in a trial of the OX40 agonist ivuxolimab. The receptors stem from an adult with an advanced solid tumor such as melanoma, head and neck, liver or kidney cancer.

The V gene is TRBV2, the J gene TRBJ1-1; 11 bases fit TRBD1. The CDR3 is 16 residues long. CDR1 and CDR2 from the germline V gene are SNHLY and FYNNEI. With 6 bases clipped from V and 5 bases from J, the junction kept 11 bases outside the gene matches. CDR3 protein: CASRETVGQGGTEAFF. The CDR3, as DNA: TGTGCCAGCAGGGAGACCGTGGGACAGGGGGGGACTGAAGCTTTCTTT.

The rearrangement joins TRBV27 to TRBJ2-1, with 8 bases that match TRBD2. The CDR3 spans 16 residues. With 6 bases clipped from V and 3 bases from J, the junction kept 10 bases outside the gene matches. Germline-derived CDR1 and CDR2 are MNHEY and SMNVEV (reference sequence). The CDR3 region has the DNA TGTGCCAGCAGCCCAACCGTAGCGGGACGCTACAATGAGCAGTTCTTC. Residues: CASSPTVAGRYNEQFF.

The rearrangement joins TRBV10-3 to TRBJ1-6, with D unclear. The CDR3 consists of 15 residues. Trimming removed 0 bases from V and 9 bases from J, with 12 bases in between. The germline CDR1 and CDR2 sequences are ENHRY and SYGVKD. CDR3 protein: CAISESDIRPSPLHF. CDR3 sequence (DNA): TGTGCCATCAGTGAGTCAGATATCAGGCCTTCACCCCTCCACTTT.

J is TRBJ2-5 and V is TRBV10-2; TRBD2 matches 13 bases. Germline V gene data show CDR1 as WSHSY and CDR2 as SAAADI. J lost 4 bases, V lost 4 bases, and 6 bases had no gene match. This CDR3 region has 16 residues. The CDR3 DNA sequence: TGCGCCAGCAGTGGAGGGACTAGCGGGGCCGTAGAGACCCAGTACTTC. Translated: CASSGGTSGAVETQYF.

Concerning this clone: The junction departs from the called germline gene at one end, perhaps through a read error. This sequence joins TRBV11-3 and TRBJ2-3, with 8 bases aligning to TRBD2. Germline V gene lookup returns CDR1 SGHNT and CDR2 YENEEA. The CDR3 sequence is 15 residues long. The CDR3 here is CASSLVSGARDTQYF. The CDR3 DNA follows: TGTGCCAGCAGCTTAGTTAGCGGGGCCCGAGATACGCAGTACTTT. The entire variable domain, with the rest obtained from reference TRBV11-3 and TRBJ2-3, is as follows: EAGVVQSPRYKIIEKKQPVAFWCNPISGHNTLYWYLQNLGQGPELLIRYENEEAVDDSQLPKDRFSAERLKGVDSTLKIQPAELGDSAVYLCASSLVSGARDTQYFGPGTRLTVL.

This clone turned up a few times. The CDR3 sequence is CASSLGAASGNTIYF. CDR3 bases: TGTGCCAGCAGCTTAGGTGCAGCATCTGGAAACACCATATATTTT. This chain uses TRBV7-6 with TRBJ1-3; D is unresolved. Germline-derived CDR1 and CDR2 are SGHVS and FNYEAQ. Trimming took 1 base from V and 1 from J, leaving 8 bases between them. This CDR3 is 15 amino acids long.

The chain recombines TRBV7-9 with TRBJ2-3; 7 bases are shared with TRBD2. Germline CDR1 is SEHNR and CDR2 is FQNEAQ (reference sequence). This CDR3 has 14 residues. V shed 3 bases, J shed 2 bases, and the junction held 2 bases outside the gene matches. The CDR3 is CASSLGTITDTQYF. DNA of the CDR3: TGTGCCAGCAGCTTGGGGACTATCACAGATACGCAGTATTTT.

The rearrangement uses TRBV28 and TRBJ1-4, with D unclear. CDR3 length: 14 amino acids. V gave up 3 bases and J gave up 0 bases, with 5 bases separating them. CDR1 and CDR2 (germline): MDHEN, SYDVKM. This CDR3 reads CASSFTSTNEKLFF. The CDR3 coding sequence is TGTGCCAGCAGTTTCACATCAACTAATGAAAAACTGTTTTTT.

The rearrangement uses TRBV2 and TRBJ2-5; 14 bases match TRBD2. With 7 bases clipped from V and 5 bases from J, the junction kept 9 bases outside the gene matches. Germline CDR1 reads SNHLY; CDR2 reads FYNNEI. This CDR3 contains 16 residues. This chain's CDR3 is CASNEPGLAGAETQYF. The CDR3, as DNA: TGTGCCAGCAACGAACCGGGACTAGCGGGAGCGGAGACCCAGTACTTC.

The chain combines TRBV19 with TRBJ2-7; perhaps TRBD2 as D (6 bases). V lost 2 bases and J lost 6, with 14 bases in between. The V gene's germline CDR1 is LNHDA and CDR2 SQIVND (reference sequence). There are 14 residues in the CDR3. CDR3 DNA sequence: TGTGCCAGTAGTATATCCCGGGACTTCGGCGAGCAGTACTTC. Residues: CASSISRDFGEQYF. The full variable domain, completed using reference TRBV19 and TRBJ2-7, is DGGITQSPKYLFRKEGQNVTLSCEQNLNHDAMYWYRQDPGQGLRLIYYSQIVNDFQKGDIAEGYSVSREKKESFPLTVTSAQKNPTAFYLCASSISRDFGEQYFGPGTRLTVT.

This chain connects TRBV7-8 to TRBJ2-1; D could derive from TRBD1 or TRBD2 (5 bases each). Trimming stripped 3 bases from V and 0 bases from J, with 12 bases between. Germline values: CDR1 SGHVS, CDR2 FQNEAQ. CDR3 size: 16 residues. CDR3 nucleotide sequence: TGTGCCAGCAGCTTTGGGTGGGGGTCCTCCTACAATGAGCAGTTCTTC. Its protein is CASSFGWGSSYNEQFF. The variable domain in full, completed from reference TRBV7-8 and TRBJ2-1, reads GAGVSQSPRYKVAKRGQDVALRCDPISGHVSLFWYQQALGQGPEFLTYFQNEAQLDKSGLPSDRFFAERPEGSVSTLKIQRTQQEDSAVYLCASSFGWGSSYNEQFFGPGTRLTVL.

The chain is built from TRBV5-1 and TRBJ2-7; 7 bases align to TRBD2. Germline values: CDR1 SGHRS, CDR2 YFSETQ. With V trimmed by 5 bases and J by 0 bases, 5 bases remained unmatched. The CDR3 runs 14 residues. The CDR3 coding sequence is TGCGCCAGCAGGAACGGGGGGACCTCCTACGAGCAGTACTTC. This gives the protein CASRNGGTSYEQYF.

J is TRBJ2-3 and V is TRBV11-3; D call uncertain. V shed 0 bases and J shed 2 bases, with 3 bases lying between them. CDR3 length: 13 amino acids. Germline-derived CDR1 and CDR2 are SGHNT and YENEEA. The CDR3 nucleotides read TGTGCCAGCAGCTTAGACTTCACAGATACGCAGTATTTT. The encoded protein is CASSLDFTDTQYF.

The V and J genes are TRBV28 and TRBJ2-5; 7 bases are shared with TRBD2. CDR3 length: 13 amino acids. Germline CDR1 MDHEN, CDR2 SYDVKM. The V and J ends lost 3 bases and 5 bases, in that order; junction bases with no gene match: 3. The CDR3 reads CASSLGGLETQYF. CDR3 sequence (DNA): TGTGCCAGCAGTTTGGGAGGGTTGGAGACCCAGTACTTC.

Comments on this clone: Relative to the germline gene, one junction end is altered; a read error may explain this. The chain recombines TRBV5-6 with TRBJ2-3; the D gene is possibly TRBD2 (7 bases). Germline V gene data show CDR1 as SGHDT and CDR2 as YYEEEE. The CDR3 totals 17 residues. CDR3 amino acids: CASSLDGGPGGTDTQYF. The CDR3 bases are TGTGCCAGCAGTTTGGACGGGGGGCCGGGGGGAACAGATACGCAGTATTTT.

This clone was detected only once. The rearrangement uses TRBV9 and TRBJ2-7; 8 nucleotides match TRBD2. Germline loops: CDR1 SGDLS, CDR2 YYNGEE. With V trimmed by 0 bases and J by 3 bases, 8 bases remained unmatched. The CDR3 runs to 16 residues. CDR3 sequence reads: CASSVGSGLVGYEQYF. The DNA for the CDR3 is TGTGCCAGCAGCGTAGGTTCGGGACTAGTAGGCTACGAGCAGTACTTC.

The CDR3 DNA is TGTGCCAGCAGCACTAGCGGCGAGTACCAAGAGACCCAGTACTTC. Its translation is CASSTSGEYQETQYF. The gene calls are TRBV7-2 and TRBJ2-5; 8 bases align to TRBD2. V trimming: 5 bases; J trimming: 0 bases; junction bases outside the gene matches: 5. CDR3 length: 15 residues. Germline V lookup: CDR1 SGHTA, CDR2 FQGNSA.

The chain carries TRBV18 and TRBJ2-2; no clear D gene. With 3 bases removed from V and 2 bases from J, the gap between germline ends came to 4 bases. Germline V gives CDR1 KGHSH, CDR2 LQKENI. CDR3 length equals 13 residues. CDR3: CASSPSNTGELFF. The CDR3 DNA sequence: TGTGCCAGCTCACCTTCAAACACCGGGGAGCTGTTTTTT.

V usage is TRBV6-1 and J usage is TRBJ1-1; 8 nucleotides agree with TRBD1. V dropped 6 bases and J dropped 2; count of bases not matched to a gene: 5. Germline V gives CDR1 MNHNS, CDR2 SASEGT. The CDR3 runs to 14 residues. The CDR3 region has the DNA TGTGCCAGCAGATTCGACAGGGGCAACACTGAAGCTTTCTTT. It is translated as CASRFDRGNTEAFF.

This clone was counted only a few times. The rearrangement uses TRBV2 and TRBJ2-1, with 8 bases aligning to TRBD2. Germline V CDR1 and CDR2: SNHLY, FYNNEI. V dropped 6 bases and J dropped 4; count of bases not matched to a gene: 2. The CDR3 length is 13 residues. CDR3 coding DNA: TGTGCCAGCAGCGGACTAGCTTACAATGAGCAGTTCTTC. Protein: CASSGLAYNEQFF.

The chain joins TRBV2 to TRBJ1-2; possibly TRBD1 for D (5 bases). The germline gives CDR1 SNHLY, CDR2 FYNNEI. V lost 5 bases and J 0 bases, leaving 13 bases between the germline ends. The CDR3 consists of 15 residues. The CDR3 sequence: CASSPGGEANYGYTF. The CDR3 DNA reads as TGTGCCAGCAGTCCGGGGGGGGAGGCTAACTATGGCTACACCTTC.

The rearrangement uses TRBV10-3 and TRBJ1-2; 7 nucleotides align to TRBD1. Germline CDR1 reads ENHRY; CDR2 reads SYGVKD. With 6 bases clipped from V and 1 base from J, the junction kept 11 bases outside the gene matches. The CDR3 loop spans 16 amino acids. The CDR3 region has the DNA TGTGCCATCAGGGGAAGTAGGAGGGGGCTTAACTATGGCTACACCTTC. It yields the protein CAIRGSRRGLNYGYTF.

By sample fraction, this clone is medium-sized (0.01 to 0.1%). This chain joins TRBV4-3 and TRBJ2-2; D uncertain. Per the germline V gene, CDR1 is LGHNA and CDR2 is YSLEER. Trimming took 1 base from V and 4 from J, leaving 7 bases between them. The CDR3 loop spans 14 amino acids. The CDR3 here is CASSQALTTGELFF. The CDR3 DNA reads TGCGCCAGCAGCCAAGCCCTGACCACCGGGGAGCTGTTTTTT.

The chain links TRBV6-6 to TRBJ1-1; D unclear. The CDR3 runs 14 residues. The germline gives CDR1 MNHNY, CDR2 SVGAGI (reference sequence). Trimming took 7 bases from V and 0 from J, leaving 12 bases between them. The CDR3 loop is CASISKNMNTEAFF. CDR3 bases: TGTGCCAGCATTAGCAAAAACATGAACACTGAAGCTTTCTTT.

This chain joins TRBV6-5 and TRBJ2-7, with 11 bases matching TRBD2. CDR3 length: 15 residues. Germline V gene sequence: CDR1 MNHEY, CDR2 SVGAGI. J lost 6 bases, V lost 6 bases, and 10 bases had no gene match. CDR3 nucleotides: TGTGCCAGCAGCCTTTTAGCGGGAGGGCCGGGCGAGCAGTACTTC. Translated: CASSLLAGGPGEQYF.

The chain is built from TRBV18 and TRBJ2-1; TRBD2 agrees at 10 bases. This CDR3 spans 18 amino acids. J lost 7 bases, V lost 6 bases, and 18 bases had no gene match. The germline V gene encodes CDR1 KGHSH and CDR2 LQKENI. In DNA, the CDR3 is TGTGCCAGCTCTCTCCAGCGGGAGGGCCGGTTTTCTAGAAATGAGCAGTTCTTC. Translating it yields CASSLQREGRFSRNEQFF. Complete variable domain (other parts from reference TRBV18 and TRBJ2-1): NAGVMQNPRHLVRRRGQEARLRCSPMKGHSHVYWYRQLPEEGLKFMVYLQKENIIDESGMPKERFSAEFPKEGPSILRIQQVVRGDSAAYFCASSLQREGRFSRNEQFFGPGTRLTVL.

The J gene is TRBJ2-2, the V gene TRBV7-2; 7 bases align to TRBD2. The J segment lost 0 bases and the V segment lost 1 base, leaving 2 bases of the junction unmatched. Germline lookup yields CDR1 SGHTA and CDR2 FQGNSA. CDR3 length: 16 amino acids. CDR3 in amino acids: CASSLDGGTNTGELFF. The CDR3 bases are TGTGCCAGCAGCTTAGACGGGGGGACGAACACCGGGGAGCTGTTTTTT.